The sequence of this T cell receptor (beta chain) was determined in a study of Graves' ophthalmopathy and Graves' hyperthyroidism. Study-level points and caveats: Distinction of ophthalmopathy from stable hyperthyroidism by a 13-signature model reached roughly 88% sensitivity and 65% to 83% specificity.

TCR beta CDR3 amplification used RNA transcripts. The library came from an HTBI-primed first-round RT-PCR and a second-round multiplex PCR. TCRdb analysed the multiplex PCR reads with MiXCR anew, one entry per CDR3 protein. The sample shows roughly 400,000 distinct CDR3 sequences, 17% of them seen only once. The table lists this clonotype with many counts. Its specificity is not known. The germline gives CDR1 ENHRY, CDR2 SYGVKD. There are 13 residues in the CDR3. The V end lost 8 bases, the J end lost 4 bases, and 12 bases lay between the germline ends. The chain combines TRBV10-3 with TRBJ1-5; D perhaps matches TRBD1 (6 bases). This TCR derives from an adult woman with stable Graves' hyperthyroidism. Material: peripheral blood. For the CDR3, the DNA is TGTGCCATCCGGGACAATAGTAATCAGCCCCAGCATTTT. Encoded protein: CAIRDNSNQPQHF.